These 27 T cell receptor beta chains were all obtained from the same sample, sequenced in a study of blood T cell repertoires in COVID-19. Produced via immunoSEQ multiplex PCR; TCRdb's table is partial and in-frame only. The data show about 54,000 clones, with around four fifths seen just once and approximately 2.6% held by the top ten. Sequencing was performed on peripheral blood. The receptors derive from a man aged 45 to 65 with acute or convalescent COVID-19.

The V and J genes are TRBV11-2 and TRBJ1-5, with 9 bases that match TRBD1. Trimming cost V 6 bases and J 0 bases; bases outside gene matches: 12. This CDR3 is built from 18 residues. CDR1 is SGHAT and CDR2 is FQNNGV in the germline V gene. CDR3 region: CASRSRDRALYSNQPQHF. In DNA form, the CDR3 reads TGTGCCAGCAGGTCCCGGGACAGGGCACTTTATAGCAATCAGCCCCAGCATTTT.

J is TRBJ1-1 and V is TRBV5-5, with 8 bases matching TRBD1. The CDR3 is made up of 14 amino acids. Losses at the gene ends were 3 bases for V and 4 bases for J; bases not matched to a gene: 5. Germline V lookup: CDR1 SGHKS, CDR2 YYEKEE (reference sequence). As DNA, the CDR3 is TGTGCCAGCAGCTACCAGGGGGCATCCACTGAAGCTTTCTTT. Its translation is CASSYQGASTEAFF.

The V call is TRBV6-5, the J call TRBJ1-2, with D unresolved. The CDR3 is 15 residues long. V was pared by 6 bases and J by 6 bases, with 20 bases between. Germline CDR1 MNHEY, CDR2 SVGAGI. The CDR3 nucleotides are TGTGCCAGCAGATCCAAGGGTCAGGTCGGGGATGGCTACACCTTC. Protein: CASRSKGQVGDGYTF.

Here the CDR3 reads CATSRIVTGAGEAFF. In DNA, the CDR3 is TGTGCCACCAGCAGGATTGTGACAGGCGCTGGTGAAGCTTTCTTT. This chain links TRBV15 with TRBJ1-1; the D gene is possibly TRBD1 (6 bases). V lost 3 bases, J lost 7 bases, and 18 bases lay in between. The germline V gene has CDR1 LNHNV and CDR2 YYDKDF (reference sequence). The CDR3 totals 15 residues.

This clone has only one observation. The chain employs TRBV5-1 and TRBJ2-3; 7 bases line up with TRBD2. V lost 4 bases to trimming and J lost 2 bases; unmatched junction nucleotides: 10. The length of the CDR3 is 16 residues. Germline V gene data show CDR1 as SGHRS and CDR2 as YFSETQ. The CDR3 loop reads CASSPRTSGTTDTQYF. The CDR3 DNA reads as TGCGCCAGCAGCCCCCGGACTAGTGGGACCACAGATACGCAGTATTTT.

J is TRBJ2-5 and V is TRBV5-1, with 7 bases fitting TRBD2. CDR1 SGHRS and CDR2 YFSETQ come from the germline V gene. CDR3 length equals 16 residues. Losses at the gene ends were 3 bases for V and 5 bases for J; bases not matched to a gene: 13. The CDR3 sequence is CASSSDGTIFLETQYF. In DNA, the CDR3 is TGCGCCAGCAGCTCGGACGGGACTATCTTTCTGGAGACCCAGTACTTC.

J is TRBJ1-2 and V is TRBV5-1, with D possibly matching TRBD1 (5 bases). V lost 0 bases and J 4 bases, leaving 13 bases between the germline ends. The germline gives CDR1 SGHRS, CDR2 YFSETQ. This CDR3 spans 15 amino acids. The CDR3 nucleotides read TGCGCCAGCAGCTTGGCACCGGACACCACCTATGGCTACACCTTC. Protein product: CASSLAPDTTYGYTF.

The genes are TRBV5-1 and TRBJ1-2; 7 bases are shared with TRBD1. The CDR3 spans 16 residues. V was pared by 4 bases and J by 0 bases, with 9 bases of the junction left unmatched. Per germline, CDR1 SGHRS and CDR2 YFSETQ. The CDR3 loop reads CASSVIQGTTNYGYTF. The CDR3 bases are TGCGCCAGCAGCGTAATACAGGGGACCACTAACTATGGCTACACCTTC.

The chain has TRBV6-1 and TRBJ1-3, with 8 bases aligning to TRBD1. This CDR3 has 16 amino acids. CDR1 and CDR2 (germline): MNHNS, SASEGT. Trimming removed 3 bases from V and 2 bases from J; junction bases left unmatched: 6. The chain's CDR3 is CASSDPSGGPGNTIYF. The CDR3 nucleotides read TGTGCCAGCAGTGATCCATCAGGGGGCCCTGGAAACACCATATATTTT.

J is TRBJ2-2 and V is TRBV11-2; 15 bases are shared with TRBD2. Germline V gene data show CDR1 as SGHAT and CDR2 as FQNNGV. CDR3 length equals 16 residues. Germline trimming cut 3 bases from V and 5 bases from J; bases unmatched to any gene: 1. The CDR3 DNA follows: TGTGCCAGCAGCTTCGGGACTAGCGGGAGGACCGGGGAGCTGTTTTTT. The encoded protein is CASSFGTSGRTGELFF.

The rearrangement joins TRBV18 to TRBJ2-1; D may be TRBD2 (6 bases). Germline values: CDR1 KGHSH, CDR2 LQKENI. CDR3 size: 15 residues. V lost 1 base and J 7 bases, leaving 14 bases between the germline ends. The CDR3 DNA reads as TGTGCCAGCTCACCACTGGCGGGGTTAGGGAATGAGCAGTTCTTC. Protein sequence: CASSPLAGLGNEQFF.

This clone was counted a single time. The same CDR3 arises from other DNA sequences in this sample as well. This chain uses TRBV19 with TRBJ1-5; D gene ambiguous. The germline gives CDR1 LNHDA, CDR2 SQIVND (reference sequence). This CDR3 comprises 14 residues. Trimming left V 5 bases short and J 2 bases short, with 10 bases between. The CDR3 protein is CASSPRGGNQPQHF. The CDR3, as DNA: TGTGCCAGTAGTCCACGGGGAGGCAATCAGCCCCAGCATTTT.

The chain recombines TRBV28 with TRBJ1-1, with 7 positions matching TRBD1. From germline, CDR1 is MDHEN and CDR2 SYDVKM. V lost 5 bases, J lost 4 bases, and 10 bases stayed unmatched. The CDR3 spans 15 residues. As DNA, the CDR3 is TGTGCCAGCAGTCCCATGACAGGGTTAGGCACTGAAGCTTTCTTT. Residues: CASSPMTGLGTEAFF.

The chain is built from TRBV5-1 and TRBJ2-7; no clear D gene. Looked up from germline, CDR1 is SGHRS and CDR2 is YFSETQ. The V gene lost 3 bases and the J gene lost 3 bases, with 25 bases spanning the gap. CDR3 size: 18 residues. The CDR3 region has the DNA TGCGCCAGCAGCTCAACCAGGTCTTTTGTTTCCCACCTCTACGAGCAGTACTTC. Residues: CASSSTRSFVSHLYEQYF.

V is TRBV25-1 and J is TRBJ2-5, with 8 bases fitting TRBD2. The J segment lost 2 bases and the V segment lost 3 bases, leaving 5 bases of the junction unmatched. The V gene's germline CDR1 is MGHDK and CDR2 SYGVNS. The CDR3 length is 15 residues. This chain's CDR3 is CASSDLAGRQETQYF. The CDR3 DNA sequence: TGTGCCAGCAGTGACTTAGCGGGAAGACAAGAGACCCAGTACTTC.

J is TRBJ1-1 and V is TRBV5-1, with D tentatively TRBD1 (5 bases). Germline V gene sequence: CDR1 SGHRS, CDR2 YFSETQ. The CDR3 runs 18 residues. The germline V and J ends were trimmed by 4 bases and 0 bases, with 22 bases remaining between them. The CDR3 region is CASSLSSVSGLLNTEAFF. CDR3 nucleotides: TGCGCCAGCAGCCTTTCGTCAGTTTCAGGGCTTTTGAACACTGAAGCTTTCTTT.

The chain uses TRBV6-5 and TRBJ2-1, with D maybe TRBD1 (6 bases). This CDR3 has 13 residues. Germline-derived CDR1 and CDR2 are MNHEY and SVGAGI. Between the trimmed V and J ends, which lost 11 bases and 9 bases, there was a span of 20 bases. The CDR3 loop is CAVPRTELSEQFF. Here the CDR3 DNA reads TGTGCCGTACCCCGGACAGAGCTTTCTGAGCAGTTCTTC.

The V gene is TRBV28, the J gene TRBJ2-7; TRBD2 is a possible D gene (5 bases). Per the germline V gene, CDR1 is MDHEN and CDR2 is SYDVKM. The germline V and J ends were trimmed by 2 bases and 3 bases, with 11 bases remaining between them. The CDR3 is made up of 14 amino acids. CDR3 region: CASSLVAKLYEQYF. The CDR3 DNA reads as TGTGCCAGCAGTTTAGTAGCGAAACTCTACGAGCAGTACTTC.

The CDR3 DNA reads TGTGCCAGCAGCTTTAGTGGGGCCAATGAGCAGTTCTTC. This sequence encodes CASSFSGANEQFF. The chain has TRBV7-9 and TRBJ2-1; D may be TRBD1 (5 bases). V lost 3 bases and J 6 bases, leaving 9 bases between the germline ends. The CDR3 has 13 amino acids. Germline V CDR1 and CDR2: SEHNR, FQNEAQ (reference sequence).

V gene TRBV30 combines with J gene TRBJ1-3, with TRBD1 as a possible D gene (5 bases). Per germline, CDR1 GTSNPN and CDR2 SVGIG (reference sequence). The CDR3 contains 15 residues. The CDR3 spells CAYSNRQGWEDTIYF. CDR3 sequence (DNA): TGTGCTTACTCTAATCGGCAGGGATGGGAGGACACCATATATTTT.

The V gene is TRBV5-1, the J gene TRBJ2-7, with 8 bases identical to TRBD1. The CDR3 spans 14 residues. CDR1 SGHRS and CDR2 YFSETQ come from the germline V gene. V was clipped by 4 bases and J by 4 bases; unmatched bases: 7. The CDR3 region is CASSPGQALYEQYF. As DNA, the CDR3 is TGCGCCAGCAGCCCGGGACAGGCTCTGTACGAGCAGTACTTC.

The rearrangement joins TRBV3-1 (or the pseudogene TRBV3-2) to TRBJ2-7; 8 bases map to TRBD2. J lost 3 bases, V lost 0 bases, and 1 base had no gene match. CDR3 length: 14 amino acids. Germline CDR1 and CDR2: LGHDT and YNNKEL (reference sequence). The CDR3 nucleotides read TGTGCCAGCAGCCAAGAAGGGACTAGCTACGAGCAGTACTTC. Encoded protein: CASSQEGTSYEQYF.

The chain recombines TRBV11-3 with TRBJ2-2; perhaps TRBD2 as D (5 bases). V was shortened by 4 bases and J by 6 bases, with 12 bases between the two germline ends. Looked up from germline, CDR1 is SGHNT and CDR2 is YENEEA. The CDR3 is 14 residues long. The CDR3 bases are TGTGCCAGCAGCTCGCGTAGAGGGTCCGGGGAGCTGTTTTTT. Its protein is CASSSRRGSGELFF.

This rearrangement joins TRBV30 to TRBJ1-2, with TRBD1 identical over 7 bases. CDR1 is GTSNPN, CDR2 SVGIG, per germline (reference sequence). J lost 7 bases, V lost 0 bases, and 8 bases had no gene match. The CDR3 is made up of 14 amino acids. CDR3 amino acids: CAWSVQGQGFGYTF. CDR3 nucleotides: TGTGCCTGGAGTGTACAGGGGCAGGGCTTTGGCTACACCTTC.

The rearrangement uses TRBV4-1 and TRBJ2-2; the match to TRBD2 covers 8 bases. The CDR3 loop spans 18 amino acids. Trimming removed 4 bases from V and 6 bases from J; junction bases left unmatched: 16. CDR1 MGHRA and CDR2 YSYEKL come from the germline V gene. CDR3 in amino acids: CASSLQVRRGGPAGELFF. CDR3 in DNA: TGCGCCAGCAGCCTTCAAGTACGCCGGGGGGGCCCTGCCGGGGAGCTGTTTTTT.

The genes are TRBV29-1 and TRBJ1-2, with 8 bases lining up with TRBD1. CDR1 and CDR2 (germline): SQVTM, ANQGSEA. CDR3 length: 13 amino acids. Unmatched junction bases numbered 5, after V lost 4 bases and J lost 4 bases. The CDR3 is CSVATGDSYGYTF. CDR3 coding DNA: TGCAGCGTTGCGACAGGGGATTCCTATGGCTACACCTTC.

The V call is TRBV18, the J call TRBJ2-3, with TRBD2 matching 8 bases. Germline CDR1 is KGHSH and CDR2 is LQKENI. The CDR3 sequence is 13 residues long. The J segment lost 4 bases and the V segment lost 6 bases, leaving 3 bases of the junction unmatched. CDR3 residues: CASSGGASDTQYF. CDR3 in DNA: TGTGCCAGCTCCGGGGGGGCCTCAGATACGCAGTATTTT.